These 10 T cell receptor beta chains were all obtained from the same sample, sequenced in a study of vaccination effects on CD4 cells after COVID-19. TCRdb keeps only in-frame clones here, not all; method: immunoSEQ multiplex PCR. This sample carries almost 70,000 clones, 74% of them seen once, and the ten largest clones take 1.5% to 1.7%. Before sequencing, viral peptide pools were used by the ViraFEST assay to expand antigen-specific CD4+ T cells. Following 10 days of culture, CD4+ T cells were isolated. Each participant was given two doses of one vaccine (BNT162b2 or mRNA-1273). What these receptors recognize is not known. The sequenced sample was CD4+ T cells from PBMCs cultured with HCoV-229E spike peptides, obtained after COVID-19 vaccination. The receptor set was obtained from a human donor who received a COVID-19 vaccine.

The V gene is TRBV30, the J gene TRBJ2-5; 15 bases map to TRBD2. The CDR3 is 15 amino acids. The germline V gene has CDR1 GTSNPN and CDR2 SVGIG (reference sequence). J gave up 4 bases and V 5 bases, and 5 bases lay outside the gene matches. The CDR3 DNA follows: TGTGCCTGGGGCCCGGGACTAGCGGGGGGAGAGACCCAGTACTTC. Amino acids: CAWGPGLAGGETQYF.

CDR3 sequence: CASSQIPTGGTYNEQFF. CDR3 coding DNA: TGTGCCAGCAGCCAAATCCCAACGGGAGGGACCTACAATGAGCAGTTCTTC. The V call is TRBV5-5, the J call TRBJ2-1; the match to TRBD2 covers 8 bases. This CDR3 contains 17 residues. After removal of 4 bases from V and 2 bases from J, the junction contained 11 bases not matched to a gene. Germline loops: CDR1 SGHKS, CDR2 YYEKEE (reference sequence).

The chain uses TRBV9 and TRBJ1-3, with 7 bases lining up with TRBD1. Germline values: CDR1 SGDLS, CDR2 YYNGEE. V dropped 3 bases and J dropped 4; count of bases not matched to a gene: 4. The CDR3 runs to 14 residues. In nucleotides, the CDR3 is TGTGCCAGCAGCGGGGGGGGACAGGGAAACACCATATATTTT. It translates to CASSGGGQGNTIYF.

This clone has more than one count but fewer than ten. V gene TRBV6-2 or TRBV6-3 combines with J gene TRBJ2-1; the match to TRBD1 covers 8 bases. Germline lookup yields CDR1 MNHEY and CDR2 SVGEGT. The CDR3 is 11 amino acids. The ends lost 5 bases at V and 12 bases at J; junction bases unmatched: 3. CDR3 loop: CASSLGQGQFF. CDR3 coding DNA: TGTGCCAGCAGTCTTGGACAGGGGCAGTTCTTC.

J is TRBJ1-5 and V is TRBV2, with D unresolved. V was cut by 1 base and J by 4 bases, with 8 bases left in between. The CDR3 is made up of 14 amino acids. CDR1 is SNHLY and CDR2 is FYNNEI in the germline V gene. In DNA form, the CDR3 reads TGTGCCAGCAGTGAAGTGGAAGGAAATCAGCCCCAGCATTTT. Its protein is CASSEVEGNQPQHF. Full variable domain (outside the CDR3, taken from reference TRBV2 and TRBJ1-5): EPEVTQTPSHQVTQMGQEVILRCVPISNHLYFYWYRQILGQKVEFLVSFYNNEISEKSEIFDDQFSVERPDGSNFTLKIRSTKLEDSAMYFCASSEVEGNQPQHFGDGTRLSIL.

This chain connects TRBV7-2 to TRBJ2-4; D uncertain. Germline CDR1 and CDR2: SGHTA and FQGNSA. V shed 0 bases and J shed 0 bases, with 12 bases lying between them. This CDR3 contains 17 residues. This CDR3 is CASSLAQRKLAKNIQYF. CDR3 nucleotide sequence: TGTGCCAGCAGCTTAGCGCAACGGAAACTAGCCAAAAACATTCAGTACTTC.

The J gene is TRBJ2-5, the V gene TRBV29-1; D is undetermined. The CDR3 contains 14 residues. The germline CDR1 and CDR2 sequences are SQVTM and ANQGSEA. V was cut by 1 base and J by 5 bases, with 14 bases left in between. The CDR3 coding sequence is TGCAGCGTTGAAGTCTCCAACGGCGCGGAGACCCAGTACTTC. Translating it yields CSVEVSNGAETQYF.

This clone is a singleton in its sample. This chain uses TRBV28 with TRBJ2-2; 7 nucleotides line up with TRBD1. V shed 2 bases and J 2 bases; nucleotides not matched to a gene: 5. The CDR3 covers 16 residues. CDR1 is MDHEN and CDR2 is SYDVKM in the germline V gene. The CDR3 protein is CASSLNRGPNTGELFF. For the CDR3, the DNA is TGTGCCAGCAGTTTAAACAGGGGTCCAAACACCGGGGAGCTGTTTTTT. The whole variable domain, filled in from reference TRBV28 and TRBJ2-2, reads DVKVTQSSRYLVKRTGEKVFLECVQDMDHENMFWYRQDPGLGLRLIYFSYDVKMKEKGDIPEGYSVSREKKERFSLILESASTNQTSMYLCASSLNRGPNTGELFFGEGSRLTVL.

The chain is built from TRBV7-3 and TRBJ2-4, with a weak D call TRBD2 (5 bases). Germline V CDR1 and CDR2: SGHTA, FQGTGA. The CDR3 extends over 13 amino acids. The germline V and J ends were trimmed by 5 bases and 10 bases, with 15 bases remaining between them. This chain's CDR3 is CASSPGSPGIQYF. The CDR3 nucleotides read TGTGCCAGCAGCCCTGGGAGTCCGGGGATTCAGTACTTC.

This clone was seen a handful of times. The CDR3 DNA follows: TGCGCCAGCAGCTCTCCTCCCGGGGCAGCAGCAATGAACACTGAAGCTTTCTTT. As protein: CASSSPPGAAAMNTEAFF. The chain combines TRBV5-1 with TRBJ1-1; perhaps TRBD1 as D (5 bases). The CDR3 runs 18 residues. Between the trimmed V and J ends, which lost 3 bases and 0 bases, there was a span of 21 bases. Germline assignment: CDR1 SGHRS and CDR2 YFSETQ.